This TCR beta chain was profiled in a study of T-cell reconstitution after alpha-beta-depleted transplantation in children. Preparation of the TCRbeta library involved a method that used unique molecular identifiers. Using its own MiXCR run on the PCR reads, TCRdb lists one record per CDR3 protein. The data contain roughly 350,000 distinct CDR3 sequences, about a tenth of them singletons. This clonotype was seen a few times. The CDR3 runs to 17 residues. V shed 6 bases, J shed 2 bases, and the junction held 10 bases outside the gene matches. This chain connects TRBV12-3 or TRBV12-4 to TRBJ1-5; TRBD1 agrees at 10 bases. The receptor was isolated from a human donor who donated a stem cell graft to a child with acute lymphoblastic leukemia. Specimen: PBMCs from the stem cell graft donor, collected from the stem cell graft. CDR3 DNA: TGTGCCAGCAGCCCAACTAGGGACAGGGGCGGCAATCAGCCCCAGCATTTT. It translates to CASSPTRDRGGNQPQHF.